What follows are 17 T cell receptor beta chains derived from one specimen sequenced in a study of cytomegalovirus exposure and HLA in healthy donors. The PCR used 60 Vbeta and 13 Jbeta primers. This table comes from immunoSEQ multiplex PCR, and its TCRdb copy is limited to in-frame clones, with some not included. The table has a few hundred thousand clones, 60% to 80% seen once. The specimen sequenced was PBMCs. These receptors were collected from a woman aged 30 to 39 in good health and CMV-seronegative.

The chain links TRBV6-5 to TRBJ2-1; 7 bases are a match to TRBD2. The CDR3 totals 16 residues. Germline CDR1 reads MNHEY; CDR2 reads SVGAGI. V lost 3 bases to trimming and J lost 7 bases; unmatched junction nucleotides: 12. CDR3 sequence (DNA): TGTGCCAGCAGTTATTTTCGGGGAGGGGTGGGGAATGAGCAGTTCTTC. Protein product: CASSYFRGGVGNEQFF.

This rearrangement joins TRBV10-3 to TRBJ2-5, with D tentatively TRBD2 (6 bases). Germline V gene lookup returns CDR1 ENHRY and CDR2 SYGVKD. With 0 bases removed from V and 0 bases from J, the gap between germline ends came to 8 bases. The CDR3 runs 15 residues. CDR3 amino acids: CAISESAGHQETQYF. Here the CDR3 DNA reads TGTGCCATCAGTGAGTCGGCGGGACACCAAGAGACCCAGTACTTC.

J is TRBJ2-3 and V is TRBV7-2; weak D call: TRBD2 (5 bases). The V end lost 0 bases, the J end lost 2 bases, and 9 bases lay between the germline ends. The CDR3 contains 15 residues. Germline V gene sequence: CDR1 SGHTA, CDR2 FQGNSA. CDR3 region: CASSLAKGVTDTQYF. The CDR3 DNA reads TGTGCCAGCAGCTTAGCGAAGGGAGTCACAGATACGCAGTATTTT.

The V gene is TRBV28, the J gene TRBJ1-5; 10 bases line up with TRBD1. The J segment lost 3 bases and the V segment lost 1 base, leaving 9 bases of the junction unmatched. Germline CDR1 reads MDHEN; CDR2 reads SYDVKM. The CDR3 contains 18 residues. The CDR3: CASSLFRLGTGDNQPQHF. The CDR3 DNA reads TGTGCCAGCAGTTTATTTCGCTTGGGGACAGGGGACAATCAGCCCCAGCATTTT.

The J gene is TRBJ1-1, the V gene TRBV5-1, with TRBD1 as a possible D gene (5 bases). Trimming stripped 4 bases from V and 0 bases from J, with 7 bases between. The CDR3 runs 13 residues. Germline loops: CDR1 SGHRS, CDR2 YFSETQ. CDR3 DNA sequence: TGCGCCAGCAGCATGACAGTGAACACTGAAGCTTTCTTT. Translated: CASSMTVNTEAFF.

CDR3 residues: CASSYQGQGAGEAFF. The CDR3 nucleotides are TGTGCCAGCAGTTACCAGGGACAGGGGGCTGGGGAAGCTTTCTTT. The chain employs TRBV6-6 and TRBJ1-1, with 12 nucleotides matching TRBD1. Germline V gene lookup returns CDR1 MNHNY and CDR2 SVGAGI (reference sequence). The V gene end was trimmed by 2 bases and the J gene end by 8 bases; junction bases not matched to a gene: 6. This CDR3 region has 15 residues.

The chain links TRBV25-1 to TRBJ2-2; 9 bases are a match to TRBD1. The ends lost 4 bases at V and 6 bases at J; junction bases unmatched: 6. CDR1 is MGHDK, CDR2 SYGVNS, per germline. This CDR3 contains 15 residues. The CDR3: CASSAWDRESGELFF. CDR3 coding DNA: TGTGCCAGCAGTGCCTGGGACAGGGAATCCGGGGAGCTGTTTTTT. The entire variable domain, with the rest obtained from reference TRBV25-1 and TRBJ2-2, is as follows: EADIYQTPRYLVIGTGKKITLECSQTMGHDKMYWYQQDPGMELHLIHYSYGVNSTEKGDLSSESTVSRIRTEHFPLTLESARPSHTSQYLCASSAWDRESGELFFGEGSRLTVL.

CDR3 sequence (DNA): TGCGCCAGCAGCTTGGGAACAGTGGGCCGGGAAAAACTGTTTTTT. Translating gives CASSLGTVGREKLFF. The rearrangement joins TRBV5-1 to TRBJ1-4; D unresolved. Germline assignment: CDR1 SGHRS and CDR2 YFSETQ. This CDR3 is built from 15 residues. Trimming removed 0 bases from V and 8 bases from J, with 14 bases in between.

This clone was recorded only once. This rearrangement joins TRBV15 to TRBJ2-7; perhaps TRBD1 as D (6 bases). Germline V lookup: CDR1 LNHNV, CDR2 YYDKDF (reference sequence). The CDR3 contains 15 residues. The V end was cut by 0 bases, the J end by 3 bases, with 12 bases between. The CDR3 nucleotides read TGTGCCACCAGCAGAGATCCAACAGGGAACTACGAGCAGTACTTC. It encodes CATSRDPTGNYEQYF.

V gene TRBV5-1 combines with J gene TRBJ1-1; tentative D call: TRBD1 (5 bases). Trimming removed 4 bases at V and 1 base at J, with 11 bases between. This CDR3 region has 14 residues. Germline V lookup: CDR1 SGHRS, CDR2 YFSETQ. DNA of the CDR3: TGCGCCAGCAGCCGGAAGACAGAGAACACTGAAGCTTTCTTT. Translating it yields CASSRKTENTEAFF.

The rearrangement links TRBV9 to TRBJ2-2; 11 bases line up with TRBD2. Germline V gene sequence: CDR1 SGDLS, CDR2 YYNGEE. Germline trimming cut 4 bases from V and 6 bases from J; bases unmatched to any gene: 5. The CDR3 is made up of 15 amino acids. In DNA, the CDR3 is TGTGCCAGCAGCAGTAGCGGGGGGGCGGCCGGGGAGCTGTTTTTT. Its protein is CASSSSGGAAGELFF.

This sequence joins TRBV6-5 and TRBJ1-1; perhaps TRBD1 as D (5 bases). The CDR3 covers 14 residues. The germline V gene encodes CDR1 MNHEY and CDR2 SVGAGI. V gave up 8 bases and J gave up 1 base, with 14 bases separating them. CDR3 sequence reads: CASRHRQPNTEAFF. Written as DNA, the CDR3 is TGTGCCAGCCGACACCGACAGCCGAACACTGAAGCTTTCTTT.

In DNA form, the CDR3 reads TGCGCCAGCAGCTGGACTGGACAGGGATCTTCTCTGTATGGCTACACCTTC. This codes for CASSWTGQGSSLYGYTF. The gene calls are TRBV5-1 and TRBJ1-2; 8 nucleotides agree with TRBD1. Germline CDR1 SGHRS, CDR2 YFSETQ. V dropped 3 bases and J dropped 5; count of bases not matched to a gene: 15. The CDR3 is made up of 17 amino acids.

The chain couples TRBV27 to TRBJ1-2, with D possibly matching TRBD1 (6 bases). Germline CDR1 MNHEY, CDR2 SMNVEV (reference sequence). The V and J ends lost 6 bases and 0 bases respectively, with 14 bases between them. The CDR3 is 15 amino acids. CDR3 nucleotides: TGTGCCAGCAGAGAACGGGACACTTCTAACTATGGCTACACCTTC. Its translation is CASRERDTSNYGYTF.

With regard to this clone: Germline and junction disagree at one end, which may indicate a read error. The V call is TRBV7-9, the J call TRBJ2-2; 10 nucleotides line up with TRBD2. The CDR3 contains 14 residues. Germline loops: CDR1 SEHNR, CDR2 FQNEAQ (reference sequence). The CDR3 spells CSSSSGTSAGELFF. The CDR3 region has the DNA TGTTCCAGCAGCTCAGGGACTAGCGCCGGGGAGCTGTTTTTT.

This clone was counted between two and nine times. The rearrangement uses TRBV6-5 and TRBJ2-7; possible D gene TRBD2, 5 bases. Trimming shortened V by 6 bases and J by 1 base, and 10 bases separated the two germline ends. The CDR3 covers 13 residues. In germline, CDR1 is MNHEY, CDR2 SVGAGI. As DNA, the CDR3 is TGTGCCAGCAGCCCTGGACTTTCCTACGAGCAGTACTTC. It translates to CASSPGLSYEQYF.

On this clone itself: The junction departs from germline at one end; a sequencing error may be responsible. The chain combines TRBV30 with TRBJ1-2, with a possible D match to TRBD1 (6 bases). CDR3 length equals 14 residues. The germline V gene has CDR1 GTSNPN and CDR2 SVGIG (reference sequence). The CDR3 loop reads CAWSVLGGTYGYPF. The CDR3 region has the DNA TGTGCCTGGAGTGTACTTGGGGGCACCTATGGCTACCCCTTC.